This T cell receptor beta chain was found in a study of blood T cell repertoires in COVID-19. Turning to the study itself: Sample material is recorded as cDNA or gDNA derived from T cells, B-cell-depleted T cells, or PBMCs.

CDR3 size: 14 residues. The V and J ends lost 4 bases and 8 bases, in that order; junction bases with no gene match: 11. Germline assignment: CDR1 SGHDT and CDR2 YYEEEE. In the original workflow: Researchers report that nucleated cell counts were estimated from reference gene primer amplification. Profiling relied on immunoSEQ multiplex PCR, and the TCRdb table lists in-frame clones only, not all of them. That table gives V, J and clone size, and the DNA gave D and trimming. The sample holds 300,000 or so clones, approximately 85% seen once. Sequenced input: peripheral blood. This chain joins TRBV5-6 and TRBJ1-2; 7 bases fit TRBD1. The receptor's source is a woman between 50 and 59 years old with acute or convalescent COVID-19. The CDR3 spells CASSPDRRAWGYTF. The CDR3 DNA sequence: TGTGCCAGCAGCCCGGACAGGCGAGCTTGGGGCTACACCTTC.